The 21 T cell receptor beta chains below come from one sample, sequenced in a study of shared clonotypes between healthy human individuals. Data came from immunoSEQ multiplex PCR; TCRdb stores just in-frame clones and leaves some out. This table holds roughly 2.4 million clones, almost 96% found once. Sequences were obtained from naive CD4+ T cells sorted from blood. Subset noted: CD45RA+ positively selected. These receptors came from a man aged 18-30 years in good health.

V usage is TRBV2 and J usage is TRBJ1-1, with D perhaps matching TRBD1 (5 bases). The CDR3 is 11 residues long. Germline CDR1 SNHLY, CDR2 FYNNEI. V lost 7 bases and J 9 bases, leaving 12 bases between the germline ends. The CDR3 DNA follows: TGTGCCAGCACTGACAGAATACAAGCTTTCTTT. Translating gives CASTDRIQAFF. The full variable domain, its missing parts supplied by reference TRBV2 and TRBJ1-1, is EPEVTQTPSHQVTQMGQEVILRCVPISNHLYFYWYRQILGQKVEFLVSFYNNEISEKSEIFDDQFSVERPDGSNFTLKIRSTKLEDSAMYFCASTDRIQAFFGQGTRLTVV.

The V and J genes are TRBV29-1 and TRBJ1-2; D not resolved. CDR3 length: 11 residues. Trimming cost V 4 bases and J 6 bases, with 9 bases left between them. The germline gives CDR1 SQVTM, CDR2 ANQGSEA. In DNA, the CDR3 is TGCAGCGTTGGAGGGCCCAATGGCTACACCTTC. It is translated as CSVGGPNGYTF.

The genes are TRBV18 and TRBJ2-3; 7 nucleotides align to TRBD1. Germline trimming cut 5 bases from V and 2 bases from J; bases unmatched to any gene: 10. This CDR3 comprises 16 residues. Germline CDR1 and CDR2: KGHSH and LQKENI. The CDR3 is CASSSMDRIPTDTQYF. The CDR3 DNA reads as TGTGCCAGCTCATCAATGGACAGGATACCCACAGATACGCAGTATTTT. The entire variable domain, with the rest obtained from reference TRBV18 and TRBJ2-3, is as follows: NAGVMQNPRHLVRRRGQEARLRCSPMKGHSHVYWYRQLPEEGLKFMVYLQKENIIDESGMPKERFSAEFPKEGPSILRIQQVVRGDSAAYFCASSSMDRIPTDTQYFGPGTRLTVL.

This clone was observed a single time. The chain recombines TRBV5-1 with TRBJ2-7, with 9 bases identical to TRBD1. Trimming cost V 4 bases and J 7 bases; bases outside gene matches: 6. Looked up from germline, CDR1 is SGHRS and CDR2 is YFSETQ. There are 13 residues in the CDR3. CDR3 protein: CASSAGTGTEQYF. CDR3 DNA sequence: TGCGCCAGCAGCGCCGGGACAGGGACAGAGCAGTACTTC.

The chain recombines TRBV11-2 with TRBJ2-5, with D perhaps TRBD1 (6 bases). CDR3 length: 14 amino acids. Germline values: CDR1 SGHAT, CDR2 FQNNGV. With 5 bases removed from V and 1 base from J, the gap between germline ends came to 11 bases. In nucleotides, the CDR3 is TGTGCCAGCAGCCTCTACAGGGTCCAAGAGACCCAGTACTTC. Residues: CASSLYRVQETQYF.

This clone came up a few times. Other DNA sequences in this specimen translate into the identical CDR3. The chain carries TRBV30 and TRBJ2-7, with D perhaps TRBD2 (7 bases). This CDR3 is built from 14 residues. Trimming removed 2 bases from V and 0 bases from J, with 11 bases in between. Per germline, CDR1 GTSNPN and CDR2 SVGIG (reference sequence). The CDR3 DNA reads as TGTGCCTGGAGTCGCGGGGGCGACTCCTACGAGCAGTACTTC. Protein: CAWSRGGDSYEQYF.

This clone was counted a single time. The chain couples TRBV7-9 to TRBJ2-7; TRBD1 aligns across 7 bases. The length of the CDR3 is 15 residues. After removal of 6 bases from V and 2 bases from J, the junction contained 10 bases not matched to a gene. Germline CDR1 SEHNR, CDR2 FQNEAQ (reference sequence). CDR3 DNA sequence: TGTGCCAGCAGTTGGGGACAGACATCAGCCTACGAGCAGTACTTC. It encodes CASSWGQTSAYEQYF.

This clone appeared once. The chain carries TRBV10-1 and TRBJ2-3; D not certain. This CDR3 region has 13 residues. Germline assignment: CDR1 WNHNN and CDR2 SYGVQD (reference sequence). Trimming pared 2 bases from V and 3 bases from J, leaving 6 bases between. The CDR3 spells CASSEGSTDTQYF. CDR3 nucleotides: TGCGCCAGCAGTGAGGGCAGTACAGATACGCAGTATTTT.

The chain is built from TRBV11-3 and TRBJ2-5; 8 bases align to TRBD2. Germline values: CDR1 SGHNT, CDR2 YENEEA. J was trimmed by 3 bases and V by 5 bases; bases with no gene match: 2. The CDR3 spans 13 residues. The CDR3 DNA sequence: TGTGCCAGCAGCCACGGGGGGGAAGAGACCCAGTACTTC. Protein: CASSHGGEETQYF. Full variable domain (missing parts from reference TRBV11-3 and TRBJ2-5): EAGVVQSPRYKIIEKKQPVAFWCNPISGHNTLYWYLQNLGQGPELLIRYENEEAVDDSQLPKDRFSAERLKGVDSTLKIQPAELGDSAVYLCASSHGGEETQYFGPGTRLLVL.

This sequence joins TRBV5-1 and TRBJ1-1; TRBD1 matches at 10 bases. V lost 3 bases to trimming and J lost 6 bases; unmatched junction nucleotides: 8. Germline V CDR1 and CDR2: SGHRS, YFSETQ. CDR3 length equals 15 residues. CDR3 bases: TGCGCCAGCAGCTCTACCGGGACAGGGGATGCTGAAGCTTTCTTT. It is translated as CASSSTGTGDAEAFF.

This clone was picked up a small number of times. V usage is TRBV5-1 and J usage is TRBJ2-2; D unresolved. Germline CDR1 reads SGHRS; CDR2 reads YFSETQ. Trimming left V 2 bases short and J 1 base short, with 3 bases between. CDR3 size: 13 residues. CDR3 DNA: TGCGCCAGCAGCTTCGGGAACACCGGGGAGCTGTTTTTT. Its translation is CASSFGNTGELFF.

This clone has a single count. Other DNA sequences in this specimen translate into the identical CDR3. V and J are TRBV7-9 and TRBJ2-7; D remains unclear. The CDR3 consists of 11 residues. CDR1 and CDR2 from the germline V gene are SEHNR and FQNEAQ (reference sequence). Trimming removed 0 bases from V and 6 bases from J, with 3 bases in between. The CDR3 region has the DNA TGTGCCAGCAGCTTAGCGGTCGAGCAGTACTTC. Its protein product is CASSLAVEQYF.

The rearrangement uses TRBV6-5 and TRBJ2-7; 8 positions match TRBD1. This CDR3 contains 14 residues. Germline V gives CDR1 MNHEY, CDR2 SVGAGI. After removal of 8 bases from V and 1 base from J, the junction contained 7 bases not matched to a gene. CDR3 loop: CASRSGQGSYEQYF. The CDR3, as DNA: TGTGCCAGCCGTAGTGGACAGGGATCCTACGAGCAGTACTTC.

This chain joins TRBV11-3 and TRBJ1-2; TRBD1 is a possible D gene (6 bases). CDR3 length: 17 residues. Germline V gene sequence: CDR1 SGHNT, CDR2 YENEEA. V lost 1 base and J lost 3, with 18 bases in between. The CDR3 DNA follows: TGTGCCAGCAGCTTAGGATTACAGGAGACAGGTCACTATGGCTACACCTTC. Residues: CASSLGLQETGHYGYTF.

Worth noting for this clone: The sample holds other DNA sequences that translate to the same CDR3. V usage is TRBV30 and J usage is TRBJ2-4; 7 positions agree with TRBD2. Germline trimming cut 0 bases from V and 4 bases from J; bases unmatched to any gene: 3. CDR1 and CDR2 (germline): GTSNPN, SVGIG (reference sequence). This CDR3 has 14 amino acids. CDR3 amino acids: CAWSVGGTKNIQYF. CDR3 coding DNA: TGTGCCTGGAGTGTGGGAGGGACTAAAAACATTCAGTACTTC.

This chain connects TRBV11-2 to TRBJ2-2, with a tentative D call TRBD2 (6 bases). V was shortened by 3 bases and J by 2 bases, with 10 bases between the two germline ends. This CDR3 is 15 amino acids long. The germline V gene encodes CDR1 SGHAT and CDR2 FQNNGV. The CDR3 coding sequence is TGTGCCAGCAGCTTCTTGCGGGATAACACCGGGGAGCTGTTTTTT. Its translation is CASSFLRDNTGELFF.

The chain employs TRBV19 and TRBJ2-3; 9 nucleotides agree with TRBD1. V was clipped by 6 bases and J by 4 bases; unmatched bases: 11. The CDR3 covers 16 residues. CDR1 is LNHDA and CDR2 is SQIVND in the germline V gene (reference sequence). CDR3 coding DNA: TGTGCCAGTAGCGGACTTGGGACAGGGCGCCCAGATACGCAGTATTTT. Translation gives CASSGLGTGRPDTQYF. Based on the CDR3 plus reference TRBV19 and TRBJ2-3, the full variable domain is DGGITQSPKYLFRKEGQNVTLSCEQNLNHDAMYWYRQDPGQGLRLIYYSQIVNDFQKGDIAEGYSVSREKKESFPLTVTSAQKNPTAFYLCASSGLGTGRPDTQYFGPGTRLTVL.

V gene TRBV7-9 combines with J gene TRBJ1-2; D is ambiguous. Trimming left V 3 bases short and J 0 bases short, with 8 bases between. Germline V gives CDR1 SEHNR, CDR2 FQNEAQ (reference sequence). CDR3 length equals 14 residues. CDR3 in amino acids: CASSLSQSNYGYTF. CDR3 DNA: TGTGCCAGCAGCTTGTCCCAGTCTAACTATGGCTACACCTTC.

The chain couples TRBV28 to TRBJ2-4, with TRBD2 identical over 7 bases. Germline CDR1 and CDR2: MDHEN and SYDVKM. The CDR3 contains 14 residues. V gave up 6 bases and J gave up 3 bases; unmatched junction bases: 5. In nucleotides, the CDR3 is TGTGCCAGCAGGGGGGGGATTGACAAAAACATTCAGTACTTC. It codes for CASRGGIDKNIQYF.

The J gene is TRBJ2-7, the V gene TRBV6-5; D gene ambiguous. This CDR3 is built from 14 residues. V lost 2 bases and J 4 bases, leaving 12 bases between the germline ends. Germline CDR1 MNHEY, CDR2 SVGAGI. The CDR3 reads CASSYKGRIYEQYF. For the CDR3, the DNA is TGTGCCAGCAGTTACAAAGGCCGGATTTACGAGCAGTACTTC.

The CDR3 region has the DNA TGTGCCAGCAGCTTCATACAGAGCACAGATACGCAGTATTTT. Protein: CASSFIQSTDTQYF. The V gene is TRBV7-2, the J gene TRBJ2-3, with D unresolved. Germline assignment: CDR1 SGHTA and CDR2 FQGNSA. This CDR3 contains 14 residues. V was shortened by 3 bases and J by 0 bases, with 7 bases between the two germline ends.